This T cell receptor beta chain emerged from a study of T cells in tuberculosis (dated by TCRdb to about 2018). Notes on the research overall: The study combined CD1B tetramers and high-throughput TCR immunosequencing to characterize T cells specific for the mycobacterial lipid antigen glucose monomycolate (GMM). In a South African clinical cohort, IGRA-negative adolescents, IGRA-positive adolescents with latent tuberculosis and adults with active tuberculosis were compared, with some 11 people in each group. PBMC from active tuberculosis patients were archived either before standard anti-tuberculosis treatment began or within 7 days of the start of that treatment. Study-wide findings and limitations: Shorter CDR3-alpha lengths in active tuberculosis patients partly drove the smaller NN-distances, and the TCR-beta difference was not statistically significant. An accuracy of about 90% (AUROC 0.85 to 0.9) was reached by a classifier using the diverse GMM-specific repertoire, compared with about 70% accuracy when GEM motif frequencies were used. Smaller mean NN-distances to GMM-specific TCRs were observed in active tuberculosis TCR-alpha repertoires than in IGRA-negative controls, suggesting clonal expansion of GMM-specific TCRs. Clinical samples were chosen by availability of cryopreserved specimens, and active tuberculosis cases were adults while controls were adolescents.

Read against the paper, the sample's time point label means: new active TB diagnosis, blood taken before or within 7 days of starting treatment. Patients with active tuberculosis were defined as newly diagnosed, HIV-seronegative South African adults aged 18 years or older. Confirmation of active tuberculosis came from positive sputum smear microscopy and/or a positive M. tuberculosis culture. Immunosequencing of unsorted cryopreserved PBMC covered, on average, around 96,000 T cells per clinical donor. Details on this clone: Its cognate antigen has yet to be identified. No much larger clonotype is one base removed from it; base qualities were not supplied.

The immunoSEQ multiplex PCR assay was used to generate TCR libraries, with TCR-beta and/or TCR-alpha/delta assays applied to each sample. Amplified TCR libraries were sequenced on the Illumina high-throughput platform. In the original analysis: Clustering and dimensionality reduction were performed using pairwise TCRdist distances among GMM-specific receptors from ex vivo sorted or in vitro expanded T cells. The score assigned to each clinical repertoire was mean NN-distance, meaning the average TCRdist to the nearest 10% of tetramer-positive reference sequences. GEM TCR motif frequency was computed as the fraction of unique TCRs matching known GEM sequences by V/J usage and CDR3 length. Linear discriminant analysis with leave-one-out cross-validation, implemented in scikit-learn, was used to classify active tuberculosis. Entries here come from immuneACCESS through TCRdb and include only in-frame sequences with V and J called. Some clones fail to appear in such tables; in the studies checked, an unresolved V gene covers under half of the shortfall, and the cause of the remainder is unknown. V and J calls and clone size follow that table, whereas D and trimming were derived from the DNA. The sample table lists fewer than 55,000 clones, about 95% of them with a count of one. The ten largest account for 1.4% to 1.5% of the sample.

Its CDR3 holds 14 amino acids, cysteine through phenylalanine. Just CDR3 DNA is preserved here, 42 bases in frame from base 1. V and J are trimmed by 0 bases and 6 bases, and the gene matches miss 7 bases of the junction. As encoded in the germline V gene (reference sequence), CDR1 is GTSNPN while CDR2 is SVGIG. This sequence uses TRBV30 and TRBJ1-1; TRBD1 fits 7 bases in the junction. Sample: PBMCs, taken at tuberculosis diagnosis. The receptor comes from an adult with tuberculosis. In nucleotide form, the sequence is TGTGCCTGGAGTGTACGACAGGGAAATGCTGAAGCTTTCTTT. Its protein reads: CAWSVRQGNAEAFF.